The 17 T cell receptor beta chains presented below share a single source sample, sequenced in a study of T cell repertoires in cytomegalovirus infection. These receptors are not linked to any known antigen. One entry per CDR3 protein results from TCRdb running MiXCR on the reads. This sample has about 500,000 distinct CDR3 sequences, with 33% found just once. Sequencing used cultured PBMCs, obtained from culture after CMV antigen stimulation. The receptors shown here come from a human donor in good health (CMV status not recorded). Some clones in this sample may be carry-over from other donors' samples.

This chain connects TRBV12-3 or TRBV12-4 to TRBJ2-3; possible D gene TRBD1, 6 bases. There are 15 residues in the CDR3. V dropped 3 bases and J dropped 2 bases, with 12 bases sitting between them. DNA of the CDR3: TGTGCCAGCAGTTTCGGCAGGGGACCCACAGATACGCAGTATTTT. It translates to CASSFGRGPTDTQYF.

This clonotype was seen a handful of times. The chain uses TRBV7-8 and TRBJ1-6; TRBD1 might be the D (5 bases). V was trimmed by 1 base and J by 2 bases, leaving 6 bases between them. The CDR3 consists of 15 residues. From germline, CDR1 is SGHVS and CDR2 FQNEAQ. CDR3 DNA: TGTGCCAGCAGCTTAGGACAGACCTATAATTCACCCCTCCACTTT. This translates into CASSLGQTYNSPLHF.

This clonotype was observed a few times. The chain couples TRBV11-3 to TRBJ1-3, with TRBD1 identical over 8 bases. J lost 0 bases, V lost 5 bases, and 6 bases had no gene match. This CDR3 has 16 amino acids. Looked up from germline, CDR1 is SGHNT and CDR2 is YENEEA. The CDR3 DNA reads TGTGCCAGCAGCCAACGACAGGGGATCTCTGGAAACACCATATATTTT. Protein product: CASSQRQGISGNTIYF.

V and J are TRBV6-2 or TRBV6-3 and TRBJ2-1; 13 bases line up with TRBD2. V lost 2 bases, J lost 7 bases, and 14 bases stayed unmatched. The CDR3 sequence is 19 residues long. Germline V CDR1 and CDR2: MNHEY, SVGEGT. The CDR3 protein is CASSYARGRLAGGTNEQFF. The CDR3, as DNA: TGTGCCAGCAGTTACGCCCGGGGCAGACTAGCGGGGGGAACTAATGAGCAGTTCTTC.

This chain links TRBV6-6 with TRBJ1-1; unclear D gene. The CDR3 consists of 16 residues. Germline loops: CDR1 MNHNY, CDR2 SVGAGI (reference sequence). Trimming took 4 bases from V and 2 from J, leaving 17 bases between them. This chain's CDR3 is CASSSSFTAINTEAFF. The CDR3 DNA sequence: TGTGCCAGCAGTTCATCCTTCACCGCAATCAACACTGAAGCTTTCTTT.

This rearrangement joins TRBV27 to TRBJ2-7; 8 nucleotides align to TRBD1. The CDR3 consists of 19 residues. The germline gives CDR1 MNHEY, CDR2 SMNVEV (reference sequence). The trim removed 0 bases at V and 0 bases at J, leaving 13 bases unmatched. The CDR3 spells CASSLSPGTGLLTSYEQYF. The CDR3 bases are TGTGCCAGCAGTTTATCGCCAGGGACAGGCCTTTTGACCTCCTACGAGCAGTACTTC.

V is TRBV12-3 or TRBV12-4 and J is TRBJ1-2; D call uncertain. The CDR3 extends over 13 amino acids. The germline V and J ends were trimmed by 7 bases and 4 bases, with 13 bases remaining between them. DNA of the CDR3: TGTGCCAGCAACGCGGGCGCGATCTATGGCTACACCTTC. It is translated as CASNAGAIYGYTF.

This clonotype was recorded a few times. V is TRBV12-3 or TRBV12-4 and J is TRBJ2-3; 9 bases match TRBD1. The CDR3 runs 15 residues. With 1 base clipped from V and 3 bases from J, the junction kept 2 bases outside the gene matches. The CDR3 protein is CASSLGDRVTDTQYF. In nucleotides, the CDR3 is TGTGCCAGCAGTTTAGGGGACAGGGTAACAGATACGCAGTATTTT.

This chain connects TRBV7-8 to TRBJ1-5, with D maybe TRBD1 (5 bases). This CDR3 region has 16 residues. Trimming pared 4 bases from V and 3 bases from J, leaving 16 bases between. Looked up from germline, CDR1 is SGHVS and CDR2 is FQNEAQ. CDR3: CASSSRRPDNNQPQHF. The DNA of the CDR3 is TGTGCCAGCAGCTCGAGGCGTCCGGACAACAATCAGCCCCAGCATTTT. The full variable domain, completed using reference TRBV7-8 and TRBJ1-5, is GAGVSQSPRYKVAKRGQDVALRCDPISGHVSLFWYQQALGQGPEFLTYFQNEAQLDKSGLPSDRFFAERPEGSVSTLKIQRTQQEDSAVYLCASSSRRPDNNQPQHFGDGTRLSIL.

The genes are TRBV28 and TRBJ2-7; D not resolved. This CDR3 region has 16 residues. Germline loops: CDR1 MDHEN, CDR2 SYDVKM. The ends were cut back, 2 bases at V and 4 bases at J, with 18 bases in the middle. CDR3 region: CASSLVTTAAGYEQYF. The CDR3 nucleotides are TGTGCCAGCAGTTTAGTCACGACGGCGGCTGGTTACGAGCAGTACTTC.

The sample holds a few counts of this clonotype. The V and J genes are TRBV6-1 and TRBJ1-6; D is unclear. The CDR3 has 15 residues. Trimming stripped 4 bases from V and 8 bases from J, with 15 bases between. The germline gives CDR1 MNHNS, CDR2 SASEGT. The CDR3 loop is CASSVRVGTYSPLHF. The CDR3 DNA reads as TGTGCCAGCAGTGTTAGGGTCGGAACCTATTCACCCCTCCACTTT.

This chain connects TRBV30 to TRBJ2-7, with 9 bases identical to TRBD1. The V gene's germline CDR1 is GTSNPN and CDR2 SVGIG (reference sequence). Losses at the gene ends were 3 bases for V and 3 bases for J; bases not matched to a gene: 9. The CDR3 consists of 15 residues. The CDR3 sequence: CAWSSRGTGYYEQYF. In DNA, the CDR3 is TGTGCCTGGAGCTCTCGCGGGACAGGGTACTACGAGCAGTACTTC.

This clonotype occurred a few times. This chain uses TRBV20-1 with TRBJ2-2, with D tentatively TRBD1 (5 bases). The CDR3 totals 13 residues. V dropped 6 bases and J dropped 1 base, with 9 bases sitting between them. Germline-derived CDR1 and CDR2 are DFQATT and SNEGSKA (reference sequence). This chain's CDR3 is CSAVQGNTGELFF. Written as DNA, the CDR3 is TGCAGTGCCGTCCAGGGGAACACCGGGGAGCTGTTTTTT.

CDR3 nucleotide sequence: TGTGCCAGCACTCGAGAGCGGGAGGGTACTCCCTACGAGCAGTACGTC. This gives the protein CASTREREGTPYEQYV. V usage is TRBV6-8 and J usage is TRBJ2-7; 10 bases align to TRBD2. V was clipped by 7 bases and J by 2 bases; unmatched bases: 11. Germline V gene data show CDR1 as MNHGY and CDR2 as SAAAGT. The CDR3 length is 16 residues.

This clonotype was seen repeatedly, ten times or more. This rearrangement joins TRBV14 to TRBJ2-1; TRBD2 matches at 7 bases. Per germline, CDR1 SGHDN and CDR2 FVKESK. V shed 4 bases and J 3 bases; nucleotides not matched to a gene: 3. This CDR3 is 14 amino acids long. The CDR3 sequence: CASSPPGGYNEQFF. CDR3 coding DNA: TGTGCCAGCAGCCCCCCGGGGGGCTACAATGAGCAGTTCTTC.

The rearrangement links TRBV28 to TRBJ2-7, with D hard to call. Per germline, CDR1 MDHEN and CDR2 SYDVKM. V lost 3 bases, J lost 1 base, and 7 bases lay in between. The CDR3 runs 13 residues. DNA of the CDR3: TGTGCCAGCAGTTTTAGGGTGTCCTACGAGCAGTACTTC. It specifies CASSFRVSYEQYF. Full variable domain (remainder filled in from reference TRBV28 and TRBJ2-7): DVKVTQSSRYLVKRTGEKVFLECVQDMDHENMFWYRQDPGLGLRLIYFSYDVKMKEKGDIPEGYSVSREKKERFSLILESASTNQTSMYLCASSFRVSYEQYFGPGTRLTVT.

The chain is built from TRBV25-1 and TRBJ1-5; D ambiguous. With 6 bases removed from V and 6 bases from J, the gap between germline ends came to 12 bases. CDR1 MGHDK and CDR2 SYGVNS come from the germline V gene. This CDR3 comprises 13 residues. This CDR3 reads CASRPSGGQPQHF. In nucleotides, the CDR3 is TGTGCCAGCAGGCCCTCGGGTGGTCAGCCCCAGCATTTT.